The clone carrying this T cell receptor beta chain was recorded many times. Antigen unknown. The sample is drawn from a study of spatial heterogeneity in lung cancer. Looking at the study overall: Every unique TCR and UMI combination, on average, appeared more than ten times in raw reads. Study results and limitations: Tumoral mutation counts were tracked by counts of expanded intratumoral alpha and beta TCRs. Ubiquitous and regional nonsynonymous mutations were each tracked by the matching count of ubiquitous or regional expanded TCRs.

Every individual TCR cDNA molecule carried its own unique molecular identifier, which allowed correction of PCR and sequencing errors. TCRdb fed the 5' RACE reads into MiXCR, producing one record per CDR3 protein. Of about 20,000 distinct CDR3 sequences listed, 5% to 7% are singletons. The time point denotes: sample taken at primary tumor resection. Researchers sequenced whole RNA taken from tumor, nontumor lung or frozen PBMC without sorting. The CDR3 runs to 13 residues. Germline values: CDR1 SNHLY, CDR2 FYNNEI. V was clipped by 3 bases and J by 8 bases, with 10 bases between them. This chain joins TRBV2 and TRBJ2-2; no firm D call. This sample comprised lung tumor tissue, obtained at surgery. This sequence originates from a female donor with early-stage non-small cell lung cancer. The CDR3 sequence: CASSEQLAGELFF. As DNA, the CDR3 is TGTGCCAGCAGTGAGCAGCTTGCGGGGGAGCTGTTTTTT.